This T cell receptor (beta chain) was sequenced during a study of T cell responses to AZD1222 COVID-19 vaccine. Study-wide points: Spike was spanned by vaccine-associated CD4 TCRs, with dominance at 160-218 and 743-854. Reportedly, nearly half of unique spike TCRs recognized epitopes outside B.1.351/B.1.1.7 mutations. When two AZD1222 doses had been given, Spike-specific TCR breadth and depth rose.

Data came from immunoSEQ multiplex PCR; TCRdb stores just in-frame clones and leaves some out. The sample carries about 270,000 clones, 90% to 95% recorded once. As concerns this clone: Its antigen is unidentified.

V lost 5 bases and J lost 9, with 11 bases in between. Germline V lookup: CDR1 MNHEY, CDR2 SMNVEV (reference sequence). The CDR3 is made up of 13 amino acids. Second-dose timings of about 4 or about 12 weeks were pooled. This clonotype originated in an adult who received the AZD1222 COVID-19 vaccine. This rearrangement joins TRBV27 to TRBJ1-6; D is unclear. The source material was peripheral blood, sampled 28 days after the second AZD1222 dose. Here the CDR3 reads CASSGRESSPLHF. CDR3 coding DNA: TGTGCCAGCAGTGGGAGGGAAAGTTCACCCCTCCACTTT.